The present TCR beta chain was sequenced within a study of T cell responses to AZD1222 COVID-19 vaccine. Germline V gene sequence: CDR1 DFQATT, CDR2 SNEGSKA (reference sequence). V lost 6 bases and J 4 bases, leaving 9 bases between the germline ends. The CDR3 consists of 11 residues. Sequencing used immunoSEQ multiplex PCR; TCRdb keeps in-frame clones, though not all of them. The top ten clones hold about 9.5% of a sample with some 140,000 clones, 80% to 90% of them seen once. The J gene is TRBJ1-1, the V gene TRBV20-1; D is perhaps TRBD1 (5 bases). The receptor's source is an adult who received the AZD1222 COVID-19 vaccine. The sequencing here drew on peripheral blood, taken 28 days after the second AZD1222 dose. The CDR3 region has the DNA TGCAGTGCCCTGCAGGGCACTGAAGCTTTCTTT. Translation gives CSALQGTEAFF.